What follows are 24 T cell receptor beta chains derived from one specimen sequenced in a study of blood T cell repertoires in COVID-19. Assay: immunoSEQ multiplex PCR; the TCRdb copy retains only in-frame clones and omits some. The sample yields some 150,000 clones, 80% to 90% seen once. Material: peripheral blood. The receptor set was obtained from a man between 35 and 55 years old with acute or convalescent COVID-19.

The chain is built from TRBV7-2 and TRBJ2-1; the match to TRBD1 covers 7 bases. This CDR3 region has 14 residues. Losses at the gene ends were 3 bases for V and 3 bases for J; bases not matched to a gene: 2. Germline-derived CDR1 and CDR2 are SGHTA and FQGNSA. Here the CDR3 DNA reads TGTGCCAGCAGCTTGAGACAGGGCTACAATGAGCAGTTCTTC. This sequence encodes CASSLRQGYNEQFF.

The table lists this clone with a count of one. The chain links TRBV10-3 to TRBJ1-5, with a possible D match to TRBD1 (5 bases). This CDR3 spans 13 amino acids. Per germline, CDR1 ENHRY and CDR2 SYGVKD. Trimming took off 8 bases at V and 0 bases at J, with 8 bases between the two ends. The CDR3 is CAIQGYSNQPQHF. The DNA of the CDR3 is TGTGCCATCCAGGGATATAGCAATCAGCCCCAGCATTTT.

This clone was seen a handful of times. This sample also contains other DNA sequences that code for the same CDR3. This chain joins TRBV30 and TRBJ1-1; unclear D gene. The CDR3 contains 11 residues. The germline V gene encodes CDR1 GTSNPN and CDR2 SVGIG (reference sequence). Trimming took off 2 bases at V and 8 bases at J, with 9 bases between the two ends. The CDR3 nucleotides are TGTGCCTGGAGTCCGACTCGGGAAGCTTTCTTT. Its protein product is CAWSPTREAFF.

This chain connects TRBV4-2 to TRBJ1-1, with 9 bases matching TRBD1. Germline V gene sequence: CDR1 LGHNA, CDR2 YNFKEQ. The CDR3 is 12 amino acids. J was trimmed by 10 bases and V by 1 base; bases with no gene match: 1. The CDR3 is CASSQGTGVAFF. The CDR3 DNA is TGTGCCAGCAGCCAAGGGACAGGGGTAGCTTTCTTT.

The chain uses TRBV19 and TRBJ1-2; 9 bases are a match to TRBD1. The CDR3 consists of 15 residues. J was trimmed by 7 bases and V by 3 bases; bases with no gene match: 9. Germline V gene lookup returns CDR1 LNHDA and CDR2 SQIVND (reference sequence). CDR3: CASSMVGQGTGGYTF. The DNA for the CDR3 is TGTGCCAGTAGTATGGTTGGACAGGGGACAGGTGGCTACACCTTC.

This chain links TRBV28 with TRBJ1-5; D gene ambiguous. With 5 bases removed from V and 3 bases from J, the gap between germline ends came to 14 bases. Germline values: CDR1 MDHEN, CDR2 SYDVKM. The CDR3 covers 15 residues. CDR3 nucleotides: TGTGCCAGCAGTATCCCCGGCGGAAACAATCAGCCCCAGCATTTT. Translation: CASSIPGGNNQPQHF.

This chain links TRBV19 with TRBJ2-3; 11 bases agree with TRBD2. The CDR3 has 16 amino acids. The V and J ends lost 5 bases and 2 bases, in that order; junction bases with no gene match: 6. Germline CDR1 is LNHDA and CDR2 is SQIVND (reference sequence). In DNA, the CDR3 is TGTGCCAGTAGTCCTTCTAGCGGGGGGCCCACAGATACGCAGTATTTT. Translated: CASSPSSGGPTDTQYF.

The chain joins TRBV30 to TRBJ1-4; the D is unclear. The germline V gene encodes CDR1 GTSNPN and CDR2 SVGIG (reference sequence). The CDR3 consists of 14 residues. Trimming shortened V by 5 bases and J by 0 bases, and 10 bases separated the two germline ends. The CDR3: CAWAGFATNEKLFF. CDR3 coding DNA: TGTGCCTGGGCCGGGTTTGCAACTAATGAAAAACTGTTTTTT.

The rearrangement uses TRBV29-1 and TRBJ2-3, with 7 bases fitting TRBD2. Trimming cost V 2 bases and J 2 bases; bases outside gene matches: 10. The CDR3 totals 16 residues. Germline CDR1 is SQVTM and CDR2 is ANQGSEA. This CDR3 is CSVEPSGTILTDTQYF. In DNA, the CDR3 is TGCAGCGTTGAACCATCCGGGACTATCCTCACAGATACGCAGTATTTT.

In DNA form, the CDR3 reads TGTGCCAGCAGCTTCCGACTAGCGGGGGGTATCCAAGAGACCCAGTACTTC. Translation gives CASSFRLAGGIQETQYF. The chain carries TRBV11-2 and TRBJ2-5, with TRBD2 matching over 13 bases. CDR1 is SGHAT and CDR2 is FQNNGV in the germline V gene. CDR3 size: 17 residues. Germline trimming cut 3 bases from V and 1 base from J; bases unmatched to any gene: 5.

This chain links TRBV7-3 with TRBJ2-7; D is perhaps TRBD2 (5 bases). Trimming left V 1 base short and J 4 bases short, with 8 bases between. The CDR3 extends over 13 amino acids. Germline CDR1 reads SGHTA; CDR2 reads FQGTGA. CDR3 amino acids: CASSLNGGYEQYF. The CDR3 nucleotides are TGTGCCAGCAGCTTAAACGGCGGGTACGAGCAGTACTTC.

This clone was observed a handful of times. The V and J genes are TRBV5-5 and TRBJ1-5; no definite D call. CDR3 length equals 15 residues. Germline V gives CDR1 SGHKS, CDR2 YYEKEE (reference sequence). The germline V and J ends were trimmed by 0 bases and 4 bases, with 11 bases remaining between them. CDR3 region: CASSLGLALNQPQHF. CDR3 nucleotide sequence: TGTGCCAGCAGCTTGGGTCTGGCTCTTAATCAGCCCCAGCATTTT.

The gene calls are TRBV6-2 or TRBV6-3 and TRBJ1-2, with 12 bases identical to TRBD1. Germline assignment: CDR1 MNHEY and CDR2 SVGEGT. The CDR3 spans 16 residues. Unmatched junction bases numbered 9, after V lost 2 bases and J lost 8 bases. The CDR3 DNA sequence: TGTGCCAGCAGTTACGTCCTGGGACAGGGGGCGAAAGGCTACACCTTC. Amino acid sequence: CASSYVLGQGAKGYTF.

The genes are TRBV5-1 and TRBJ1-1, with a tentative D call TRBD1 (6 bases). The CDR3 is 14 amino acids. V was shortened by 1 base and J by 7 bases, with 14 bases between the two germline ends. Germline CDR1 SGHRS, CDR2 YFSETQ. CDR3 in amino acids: CASSLQDRPFEAFF. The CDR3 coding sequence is TGCGCCAGCAGCTTGCAGGACAGACCCTTTGAAGCTTTCTTT.

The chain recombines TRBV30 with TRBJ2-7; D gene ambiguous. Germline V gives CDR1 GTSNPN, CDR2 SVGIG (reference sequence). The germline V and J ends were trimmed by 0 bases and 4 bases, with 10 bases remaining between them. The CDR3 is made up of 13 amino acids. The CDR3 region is CAWSVFGNYEQYF. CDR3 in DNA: TGTGCCTGGAGTGTATTTGGCAATTACGAGCAGTACTTC.

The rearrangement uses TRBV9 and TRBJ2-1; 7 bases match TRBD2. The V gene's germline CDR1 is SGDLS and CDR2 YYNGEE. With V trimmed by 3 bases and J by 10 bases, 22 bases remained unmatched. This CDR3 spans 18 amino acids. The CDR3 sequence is CASSASPGGTRRVYEQFF. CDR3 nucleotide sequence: TGTGCCAGCAGCGCCTCCCCCGGGGGGACGCGACGAGTTTACGAGCAGTTCTTC.

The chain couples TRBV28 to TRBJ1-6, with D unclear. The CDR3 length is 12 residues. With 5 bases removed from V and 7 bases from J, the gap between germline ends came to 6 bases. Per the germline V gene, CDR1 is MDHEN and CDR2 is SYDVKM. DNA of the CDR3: TGTGCCAGCAGTCTAAAAAATTCACCCCTCCACTTT. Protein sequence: CASSLKNSPLHF. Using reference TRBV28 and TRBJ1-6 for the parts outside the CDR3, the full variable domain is DVKVTQSSRYLVKRTGEKVFLECVQDMDHENMFWYRQDPGLGLRLIYFSYDVKMKEKGDIPEGYSVSREKKERFSLILESASTNQTSMYLCASSLKNSPLHFGNGTRLTVT.

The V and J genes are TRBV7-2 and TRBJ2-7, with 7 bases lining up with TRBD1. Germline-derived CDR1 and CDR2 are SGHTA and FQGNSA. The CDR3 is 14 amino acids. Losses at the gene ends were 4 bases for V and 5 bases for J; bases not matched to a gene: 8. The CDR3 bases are TGTGCCAGCAGCTCCGACAGGGCTCGGGACGAGCAGTACTTC. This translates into CASSSDRARDEQYF.

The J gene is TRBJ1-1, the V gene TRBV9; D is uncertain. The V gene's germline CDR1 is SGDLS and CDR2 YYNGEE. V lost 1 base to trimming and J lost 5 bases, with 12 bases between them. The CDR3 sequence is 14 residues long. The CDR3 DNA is TGTGCCAGCAGCGTAAGTCTCCGGTGGACTGAAGCTTTCTTT. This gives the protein CASSVSLRWTEAFF.

Written as DNA, the CDR3 is TGTGCCAGCAGCTCTACAGGGACAGGGAATGGCTACACCTTC. This codes for CASSSTGTGNGYTF. The J gene is TRBJ1-2, the V gene TRBV7-6, with 9 bases identical to TRBD1. This CDR3 comprises 14 residues. J was trimmed by 6 bases and V by 4 bases; bases with no gene match: 6. The germline CDR1 and CDR2 sequences are SGHVS and FNYEAQ.

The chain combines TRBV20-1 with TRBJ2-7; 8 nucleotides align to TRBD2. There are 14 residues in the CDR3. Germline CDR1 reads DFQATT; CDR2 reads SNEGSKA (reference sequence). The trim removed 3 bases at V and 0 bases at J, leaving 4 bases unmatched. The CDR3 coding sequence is TGCAGTGCTAGTCGAAGCGGGAGCTCCTACGAGCAGTACTTC. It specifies CSASRSGSSYEQYF.

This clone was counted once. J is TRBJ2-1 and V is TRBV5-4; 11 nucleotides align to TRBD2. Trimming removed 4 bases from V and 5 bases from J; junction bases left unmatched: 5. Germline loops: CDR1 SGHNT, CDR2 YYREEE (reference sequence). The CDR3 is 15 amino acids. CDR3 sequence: CASSLGTSGHNEQFF. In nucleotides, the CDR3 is TGTGCCAGCAGCCTGGGGACTAGCGGACACAATGAGCAGTTCTTC. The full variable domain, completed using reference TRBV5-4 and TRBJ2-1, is ETGVTQSPTHLIKTRGQQVTLRCSSQSGHNTVSWYQQALGQGPQFIFQYYREEENGRGNFPPRFSGLQFPNYSSELNVNALELDDSALYLCASSLGTSGHNEQFFGPGTRLTVL.

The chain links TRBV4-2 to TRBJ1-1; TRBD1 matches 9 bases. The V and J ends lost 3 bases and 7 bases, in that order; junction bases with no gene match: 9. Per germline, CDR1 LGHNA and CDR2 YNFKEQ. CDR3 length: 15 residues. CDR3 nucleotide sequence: TGTGCCAGCAGCCATATACGGGACAGGGAGAGTGAAGCTTTCTTT. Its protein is CASSHIRDRESEAFF.

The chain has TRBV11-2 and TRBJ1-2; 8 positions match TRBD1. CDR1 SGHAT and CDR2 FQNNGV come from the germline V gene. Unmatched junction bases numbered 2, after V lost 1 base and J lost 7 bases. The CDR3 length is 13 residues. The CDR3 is CASSLAGGSGYTF. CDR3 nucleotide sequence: TGTGCCAGCAGCTTAGCAGGGGGCAGTGGCTACACCTTC.